This TCR beta chain was recovered during a study of early T cells in non-severe SARS-CoV-2 infection. Study-level points and caveats: VDJdb matches were skewed toward anti-spike CD8 T cell responses.

From the 5' RACE reads, TCRdb called clonotypes with MiXCR, one entry per CDR3 protein. Found here are around 55,000 distinct CDR3 sequences, around an eighth of them singletons; the top ten hold less than 4.5%. Trimming took 2 bases from V and 8 from J, leaving 15 bases between them. This CDR3 is 14 amino acids long. Germline-derived CDR1 and CDR2 are MNHEY and SVGEGT. By share, this clonotype counts as medium-sized. Its antigen is not identified. The clonotype originates from an adult who was a healthcare worker with PCR-confirmed SARS-CoV-2 infection or an uninfected control (not recorded which). The sequenced sample was whole blood. The V and J genes are TRBV6-2 or TRBV6-3 and TRBJ1-1; the D is unclear. The CDR3 DNA follows: TGTGCCAGCAGTTACCCGGTGGCCCGAGGAGAAGCTTTCTTT. Translated: CASSYPVARGEAFF.